The 18 T cell receptor beta chains below were found in one sample sequenced in a study of metastatic and nonmetastatic thyroid tumors. MiXCR reprocessed the PCR reads for TCRdb. The repertoire holds 15,000 or so clones, with around 20% as singletons. Patients underwent thyroid surgery, and none had received any treatment before it. Sequenced sample: tumor tissue. These receptors were obtained from a female donor with papillary thyroid cancer or a benign thyroid nodule (not recorded which). Some clones in this sample may be carry-over from other donors' samples.

The chain couples TRBV6-5 to TRBJ1-1; the D gene is possibly TRBD1 (5 bases). V lost 2 bases and J lost 10, with 8 bases in between. CDR1 is MNHEY and CDR2 is SVGAGI in the germline V gene. This CDR3 comprises 11 residues. The CDR3 protein is CASSYRGVAFF. The CDR3 DNA is TGTGCCAGCAGTTACAGGGGTGTAGCTTTCTTT.

By frequency in the sample, this clone is medium-sized. The chain carries TRBV13 and TRBJ1-3; D ambiguous. The V end lost 6 bases, the J end lost 2 bases, and 5 bases lay between the germline ends. The CDR3 covers 12 residues. CDR1 is PRHDT, CDR2 FYEKMQ, per germline (reference sequence). The CDR3 nucleotides read TGTGCCAGCAGAACGCCTGGAAACACCATATATTTT. Translating gives CASRTPGNTIYF.

This clone was detected many times. The chain employs TRBV19 and TRBJ1-1; D uncertain. Germline V gene data show CDR1 as LNHDA and CDR2 as SQIVND (reference sequence). Trimming removed 3 bases from V and 0 bases from J, with 11 bases in between. The CDR3 covers 15 residues. The CDR3 DNA follows: TGTGCCAGTAGTATGGGTGCGACCATGAACACTGAAGCTTTCTTT. This sequence encodes CASSMGATMNTEAFF.

There are many counts of this clone. A read error may explain this, as a much larger clone is one base away. This chain links TRBV4-1 with TRBJ1-4; D call uncertain. Germline values: CDR1 MGHRA, CDR2 YSYEKL. The CDR3 totals 14 residues. The CDR3 region is CASSQEYNNEKLLF. CDR3 sequence (DNA): TGCGCCAGCAGCCAAGAGTATAATAATGAAAAACTGCTTTTT.

The J gene is TRBJ1-2, the V gene TRBV20-1, with TRBD1 as a possible D gene (5 bases). Trimming stripped 3 bases from V and 3 bases from J, with 11 bases between. The germline gives CDR1 DFQATT, CDR2 SNEGSKA (reference sequence). The CDR3 runs to 13 residues. Here the CDR3 DNA reads TGCAGTGCTAGGCCGGGGCGGGACTATGGCTACACCTTC. Translation gives CSARPGRDYGYTF.

The V gene is TRBV20-1, the J gene TRBJ1-2; D might be TRBD1 (5 bases). There are 12 residues in the CDR3. V lost 1 base to trimming and J lost 3 bases, with 6 bases between them. CDR1 and CDR2 (germline): DFQATT, SNEGSKA (reference sequence). CDR3 loop: CSARAQDYGYTF. For the CDR3, the DNA is TGCAGTGCTAGAGCACAGGACTATGGCTACACCTTC.

The rearrangement links TRBV30 to TRBJ1-1; D unclear. This CDR3 comprises 9 residues. Per germline, CDR1 GTSNPN and CDR2 SVGIG (reference sequence). V was cut by 1 base and J by 8 bases, with 2 bases left in between. The CDR3 nucleotides are TGTGCCTGGAGTGCGGAAGCTTTCTTT. Its protein product is CAWSAEAFF.

This clone showed up many times. The V gene is TRBV5-1, the J gene TRBJ1-6, with 8 bases that match TRBD1. The CDR3 has 15 amino acids. The germline V gene encodes CDR1 SGHRS and CDR2 YFSETQ. The ends lost 4 bases at V and 10 bases at J; junction bases unmatched: 10. CDR3 in DNA: TGCGCCAGCAGCACAGCAGGGGGCCTAGTCTCACCCCTCCACTTT. This translates into CASSTAGGLVSPLHF.

This clone has ten or more counts. CDR3 sequence: CASSVDRVVDTQYF. CDR3 DNA: TGTGCCAGCAGCGTGGACAGGGTGGTAGATACGCAGTATTTT. J is TRBJ2-3 and V is TRBV7-2; 8 bases map to TRBD1. Germline assignment: CDR1 SGHTA and CDR2 FQGNSA. The trim removed 5 bases at V and 5 bases at J, leaving 6 bases unmatched. The CDR3 runs to 14 residues.

V is TRBV20-1 and J is TRBJ2-1, with a tentative D call TRBD2 (6 bases). The V end was cut by 3 bases, the J end by 9 bases, with 18 bases between. Germline CDR1 and CDR2: DFQATT and SNEGSKA (reference sequence). CDR3 size: 14 residues. The CDR3 region has the DNA TGCAGTGCTAGGGGCGGTGGGGACTCGGGTGAGCAGTTCTTC. Amino acid sequence: CSARGGGDSGEQFF.

With regard to this clone: At one end the junction does not follow the germline gene, possibly because of a read error. The gene calls are TRBV14 and TRBJ2-7; 7 nucleotides match TRBD1. The CDR3 length is 17 residues. CDR1 and CDR2 from the germline V gene are SGHDN and FVKESK. CDR3 in amino acids: CASSKEFGTVYPNEQYF. The CDR3 DNA follows: TGTGCCAGCAGCAAAGAATTTGGGACAGTTTATCCCAACGAGCAGTACTTC.

The chain employs TRBV7-9 and TRBJ1-1, with D possibly TRBD1 on 5 matching bases. Germline CDR1 reads SEHNR; CDR2 reads FQNEAQ (reference sequence). The CDR3 totals 13 residues. Between the trimmed V and J ends, which lost 6 bases and 9 bases, there was a span of 17 bases. CDR3 DNA sequence: TGTGCCAGCAGTTCTGGGACTGGGGCCCAAGCTTTCTTT. This gives the protein CASSSGTGAQAFF.

The chain has TRBV9 and TRBJ2-7, with D possibly TRBD2 on 5 matching bases. The CDR3 consists of 15 residues. Deletions cut 1 base from V and 6 bases from J, with 17 bases between. CDR1 and CDR2 from the germline V gene are SGDLS and YYNGEE. The CDR3 loop reads CASSVRLSGESEQYF. CDR3 DNA: TGTGCCAGCAGCGTACGACTATCTGGAGAGTCCGAGCAGTACTTC.

This clone was detected many times. This rearrangement joins TRBV5-6 to TRBJ2-3, with TRBD1 matching 7 bases. This CDR3 region has 17 residues. J gave up 3 bases and V 6 bases, and 16 bases lay outside the gene matches. Germline CDR1 SGHDT, CDR2 YYEEEE. CDR3 sequence (DNA): TGTGCCAGCAATCGAGCAACAGGGGACCTAGGGACAGATACGCAGTATTTT. Protein sequence: CASNRATGDLGTDTQYF.

This clone has ten or more counts. The germline gene is not matched at one end of the junction; a read error may be the cause. CDR3 loop: CAGSDHRVGRGTQYF. The CDR3 DNA is TGTGCCGGCAGTGATCACAGGGTCGGGCGCGGTACGCAGTATTTT. This rearrangement joins TRBV2 to TRBJ2-3; possibly TRBD1 for D (6 bases). CDR1 and CDR2 (germline): SNHLY, FYNNEI. The CDR3 has 15 residues.

Details on this clone: The junction departs from the called germline gene at one end, perhaps through a read error. The rearrangement uses TRBV6-6 and TRBJ2-7; D remains unclear. The CDR3 spans 15 residues. The germline gives CDR1 MNHNY, CDR2 SVGAGI (reference sequence). This chain's CDR3 is CASTYSMQETYEHYF. The CDR3 nucleotides read TGTGCCAGCACTTACTCGATGCAGGAGACCTATGAGCATTACTTC.

CDR3 region: CASSQGRTGHKNIQYF. CDR3 DNA sequence: TGTGCCAGCAGCCAAGGGCGGACAGGGCACAAAAACATTCAGTACTTC. This sequence joins TRBV14 and TRBJ2-4; 8 nucleotides line up with TRBD1. Germline assignment: CDR1 SGHDN and CDR2 FVKESK. V shed 1 base and J 3 bases; nucleotides not matched to a gene: 5. The CDR3 spans 16 residues.

The sample holds many counts of this clone. The chain recombines TRBV5-4 with TRBJ2-5; 7 bases are shared with TRBD2. This CDR3 is 13 amino acids long. CDR1 SGHNT and CDR2 YYREEE come from the germline V gene (reference sequence). V trimming: 4 bases; J trimming: 3 bases; junction bases outside the gene matches: 3. The DNA of the CDR3 is TGTGCCAGCAGCATTCTAGCGGAAGAGACCCAGTACTTC. Protein product: CASSILAEETQYF.